This passage covers 27 T cell receptor beta chains from one sample sequenced in a study of blood T cells in healthy people across ages. Primed by a sample-barcoded 5' primer and a J-beta primer mix, a second PCR proceeded for about 6 to 11 cycles. Via MiXCR, TCRdb re-called the 5' RACE reads, giving one row per CDR3 protein. The table has about 670,000 distinct CDR3 sequences, more than 45% seen once. Sequencing was performed on blood. The receptors stem from an elderly woman in good health.

This clonotype has ten or more counts. This chain uses TRBV28 with TRBJ2-1, with 7 bases fitting TRBD2. V trimming: 7 bases; J trimming: 2 bases; junction bases outside the gene matches: 8. Germline V lookup: CDR1 MDHEN, CDR2 SYDVKM. This CDR3 region has 15 residues. CDR3 amino acids: CASTLWEGAYNEQFF. CDR3 nucleotide sequence: TGTGCCAGCACCTTATGGGAGGGAGCCTACAATGAGCAGTTCTTC.

Ten or more counts support this clonotype. This chain joins TRBV12-3 or TRBV12-4 and TRBJ1-4, with a tentative D call TRBD1 (5 bases). V was trimmed by 3 bases and J by 7 bases, leaving 12 bases between them. The CDR3 length is 14 residues. CDR3 sequence (DNA): TGTGCCAGCAGTTTCGCGGGGAGGGGTGAAAAACTGTTTTTT. This encodes CASSFAGRGEKLFF.

This clonotype was counted ten times or more. This chain uses TRBV2 with TRBJ1-4, with 7 bases aligning to TRBD1. The CDR3 sequence is 16 residues long. Germline trimming cut 5 bases from V and 5 bases from J; bases unmatched to any gene: 11. Germline lookup yields CDR1 SNHLY and CDR2 FYNNEI. CDR3 nucleotide sequence: TGTGCCAGCAGTCAACAGGGGAGAGGGGGCAATGAAAAACTGTTTTTT. This gives the protein CASSQQGRGGNEKLFF.

V and J are TRBV20-1 and TRBJ2-5; D may match TRBD1 or TRBD2 (5 bases each). V lost 5 bases and J lost 1, with 14 bases in between. The CDR3 extends over 14 amino acids. CDR1 and CDR2 (germline): DFQATT, SNEGSKA (reference sequence). CDR3 loop: CSASRDGFQETQYF. The CDR3, as DNA: TGCAGTGCTTCTCGGGACGGCTTCCAAGAGACCCAGTACTTC.

This clonotype was counted many times. The CDR3 DNA reads TGTGCCACCAGTGATTGGGGCCGCTACACCTTC. It specifies CATSDWGRYTF. The chain has TRBV24-1 and TRBJ1-2; tentatively, D is TRBD1 (5 bases). The CDR3 sequence is 11 residues long. From germline, CDR1 is KGHDR and CDR2 SFDVKD. V was pared by 2 bases and J by 9 bases, with 6 bases between.

At least ten counts were recorded for this clonotype. The chain uses TRBV3-1 and TRBJ2-5; 10 bases match TRBD2. Germline V gene sequence: CDR1 LGHDT, CDR2 YNNKEL (reference sequence). The V segment lost 1 base and the J segment 4 bases; nucleotides outside the gene matches: 3. The CDR3 runs to 15 residues. The CDR3 DNA reads as TGTGCCAGCAGCCAAGTCCCTAGCGGGGGAGAGACCCAGTACTTC. Residues: CASSQVPSGGETQYF.

This clonotype appeared many times. The chain recombines TRBV12-3 or TRBV12-4 with TRBJ2-1; 11 nucleotides align to TRBD2. Losses at the gene ends were 6 bases for V and 9 bases for J; bases not matched to a gene: 7. The CDR3 contains 14 residues. The CDR3 DNA reads as TGTGCCAGCAGCTATAGCGGGAGGGCCACTGAGCAGTTCTTC. Protein sequence: CASSYSGRATEQFF.

V and J are TRBV4-3 and TRBJ1-2; D gene unclear. CDR1 and CDR2 from the germline V gene are LGHNA and YSLEER. Trimming stripped 1 base from V and 0 bases from J, with 9 bases between. The CDR3 runs to 15 residues. CDR3 residues: CASSQGTGSNYGYTF. The CDR3 DNA sequence: TGCGCCAGCAGCCAAGGGACGGGATCTAACTATGGCTACACCTTC.

This clonotype was picked up a small number of times. The rearrangement joins TRBV28 to TRBJ1-2; D is uncertain. CDR1 is MDHEN and CDR2 is SYDVKM in the germline V gene. CDR3 size: 19 residues. V gave up 6 bases and J gave up 0 bases, with 26 bases separating them. The CDR3 nucleotides read TGTGCCAGCAGCTCCTCGGACGTTAAGATTCGGGAAGCTAACTATGGCTACACCTTC. Protein sequence: CASSSSDVKIREANYGYTF.

This clonotype was seen many times. The V and J genes are TRBV28 and TRBJ2-7; TRBD1 agrees at 8 bases. The CDR3 is 16 amino acids. The J segment lost 3 bases and the V segment lost 6 bases, leaving 13 bases of the junction unmatched. Germline assignment: CDR1 MDHEN and CDR2 SYDVKM. The CDR3 loop is CASRHRPGTGVYEQYF. In nucleotides, the CDR3 is TGTGCCAGCAGACACCGACCCGGGACAGGAGTCTACGAGCAGTACTTC.

The chain combines TRBV12-3 or TRBV12-4 with TRBJ1-2; weak D call: TRBD1 (5 bases). This CDR3 is 11 amino acids long. V dropped 3 bases and J dropped 11 bases, with 10 bases sitting between them. CDR3 residues: CASSFAGTYTF. The CDR3 DNA reads as TGTGCCAGCAGTTTTGCGGGGACTTACACCTTC.

This clonotype was found many times. This chain uses TRBV12-3 or TRBV12-4 with TRBJ1-5; D not resolved. Deletions cut 5 bases from V and 0 bases from J, with 8 bases between. The CDR3 is made up of 14 amino acids. The CDR3 is CASSPILSNQPQHF. The CDR3, as DNA: TGTGCCAGCAGTCCTATACTTAGCAATCAGCCCCAGCATTTT.

This chain joins TRBV27 and TRBJ1-2, with a weak D call TRBD1 (6 bases). The CDR3 has 14 residues. The ends were cut back, 4 bases at V and 7 bases at J, with 16 bases in the middle. Germline CDR1 is MNHEY and CDR2 is SMNVEV (reference sequence). The CDR3 spells CASSSPSGGSGYTF. The CDR3 DNA sequence: TGTGCCAGCAGTTCCCCTTCCGGGGGCTCTGGCTACACCTTC.

The CDR3 region is CASSRGANQPQHF. The CDR3, as DNA: TGTGCCAGCAGCCGGGGGGCCAATCAGCCCCAGCATTTT. The rearrangement links TRBV3-1 to TRBJ1-5; tentative D call: TRBD1 (6 bases). V lost 4 bases and J lost 3, with 7 bases in between. CDR3 length: 13 amino acids. The germline V gene encodes CDR1 LGHDT and CDR2 YNNKEL (reference sequence).

Worth noting for this clonotype: A much larger clone sits a single nucleotide away, making a read error possible. The J gene is TRBJ1-2, the V gene TRBV2, with D possibly matching TRBD1 (6 bases). The CDR3 loop spans 13 amino acids. V gave up 10 bases and J gave up 5 bases, with 17 bases separating them. Germline V gene lookup returns CDR1 SNHLY and CDR2 FYNNEI. The CDR3 loop reads CANIGGSAYGYTF. The CDR3 DNA follows: TGTGCCAACATCGGGGGCTCGGCTTATGGCTACACCTTC.

The J gene is TRBJ2-5, the V gene TRBV2, with 8 bases identical to TRBD1. The germline gives CDR1 SNHLY, CDR2 FYNNEI. The CDR3 sequence is 14 residues long. The J segment lost 5 bases and the V segment lost 4 bases, leaving 6 bases of the junction unmatched. The CDR3 nucleotides are TGTGCCAGCAGTGCAGGGGGCAAAGGGGAGACCCAGTACTTC. Protein: CASSAGGKGETQYF.

Note on this clonotype: A much larger clonotype is one base distant, so this may be a read error. The chain employs TRBV5-1 and TRBJ2-5; the match to TRBD2 covers 9 bases. This CDR3 is 14 amino acids long. In germline, CDR1 is SGHRS, CDR2 YFSETQ. Trimming removed 7 bases from V and 11 bases from J; junction bases left unmatched: 15. The CDR3 is CASYSGRASNEQYF. The CDR3 DNA is TGCGCCAGCTATAGCGGGAGAGCTTCCAATGAGCAGTACTTC. Supplemented by reference TRBV5-1 and TRBJ2-5, the full variable domain reads KAGVTQTPRYLIKTRGQQVTLSCSPISGHRSVSWYQQTPGQGLQFLFEYFSETQRNKGNFPGRFSGRQFSNSRSEMNVSTLELGDSALYLCASYSGRASNEQYFGPGTRLLVL.

The V gene is TRBV7-3, the J gene TRBJ2-2; D possibly uses TRBD1 or TRBD2 (5 bases each). The CDR3 is made up of 15 amino acids. Germline assignment: CDR1 SGHTA and CDR2 FQGTGA. V gave up 2 bases and J gave up 4 bases, with 11 bases separating them. The CDR3 here is CASSLGGASTGELFF. In DNA, the CDR3 is TGTGCCAGCAGCTTAGGGGGAGCGAGCACCGGGGAGCTGTTTTTT.

The chain couples TRBV6-5 to TRBJ2-3; D is possibly TRBD1 (5 bases). The length of the CDR3 is 16 residues. Trimming shortened V by 2 bases and J by 1 base, and 13 bases separated the two germline ends. Germline CDR1 is MNHEY and CDR2 is SVGAGI. The CDR3 here is CASSYHETTGTDTQYF. As DNA, the CDR3 is TGTGCCAGCAGTTACCATGAAACGACAGGCACAGATACGCAGTATTTT.

The rearrangement uses TRBV11-1 and TRBJ2-7; TRBD1 or TRBD2 may be the D gene (5 bases each). The CDR3 extends over 15 amino acids. Trimming cost V 3 bases and J 5 bases, with 17 bases left between them. CDR1 is SGHAT and CDR2 is FQDESV in the germline V gene (reference sequence). The CDR3 region is CASSFGRGRSDEQYF. As DNA, the CDR3 is TGTGCCAGCAGCTTTGGCCGGGGCAGAAGTGACGAGCAGTACTTC. Using reference TRBV11-1 and TRBJ2-7 for the parts outside the CDR3, the full variable domain is EAEVAQSPRYKITEKSQAVAFWCDPISGHATLYWYRQILGQGPELLVQFQDESVVDDSQLPKDRFSAERLKGVDSTLKIQPAELGDSAMYLCASSFGRGRSDEQYFGPGTRLTVT.

A remark on this clonotype: A much larger clone sits a single nucleotide away, making a read error possible. This chain links TRBV11-3 with TRBJ2-1; TRBD1 agrees at 12 bases. The J call is in doubt because the DNA end fits TRBJ2-7 better. Germline V gene sequence: CDR1 SGHNT, CDR2 YENEEA. The CDR3 covers 17 residues. The CDR3 protein is CASSSRDRGPKNNEQYF. DNA of the CDR3: TGTGCCAGCAGCTCCCGGGACAGGGGGCCAAAAAACAATGAGCAGTACTTC.

This clonotype has a handful of counts. The chain carries TRBV6-1 and TRBJ1-2, with D perhaps matching TRBD1 (5 bases). Germline V gives CDR1 MNHNS, CDR2 SASEGT. The V gene lost 3 bases and the J gene lost 4 bases, with 9 bases spanning the gap. This CDR3 region has 13 residues. CDR3 bases: TGTGCCAGCAGTGAGGCGGGGGGCTATGGCTACACCTTC. Its protein product is CASSEAGGYGYTF.

There are many counts of this clonotype. The rearrangement joins TRBV20-1 to TRBJ2-4; 9 positions agree with TRBD1. Germline CDR1 reads DFQATT; CDR2 reads SNEGSKA (reference sequence). V was pared by 5 bases and J by 6 bases, with 11 bases of the junction left unmatched. The CDR3 covers 15 residues. CDR3 nucleotides: TGCAGTGCTCTGTTTGGACAGGGGTGGTCAAACATTCAGTACTTC. Translating gives CSALFGQGWSNIQYF.

As concerns this clonotype: A much larger clone differs from this one at a single base, so this may be a read error. V and J are TRBV9 and TRBJ2-3; 9 bases agree with TRBD2. The junction had 6 bases not matched to a gene; V was cut back by 3 bases and J by 4 bases. There are 15 residues in the CDR3. Germline V lookup: CDR1 SGDLS, CDR2 YYNGEE. The CDR3 here is CASSGPTSGSDTQYF. The CDR3 DNA reads TGTGCCAGCAGCGGACCGACTAGCGGTTCAGATACGCAGTATTTT.

The chain employs TRBV15 and TRBJ2-5; 7 nucleotides agree with TRBD2. The J call may be faulty, since TRBJ2-7 better matches the DNA end. Germline V CDR1 and CDR2: LNHNV, YYDKDF (reference sequence). The CDR3 runs to 14 residues. The CDR3 DNA follows: TGTGCCACCAGCACTCGGGGGAGGGTCGACGAGCAGTACTTC. Translation gives CATSTRGRVDEQYF.

This chain links TRBV25-1 with TRBJ2-1, with 7 bases identical to TRBD2. The J segment lost 10 bases and the V segment lost 2 bases, leaving 5 bases of the junction unmatched. There are 13 residues in the CDR3. Germline loops: CDR1 MGHDK, CDR2 SYGVNS. CDR3 sequence (DNA): TGTGCCAGCAGTGAAAATCTAGCGGAGGAGCAGTTCTTC. Its protein is CASSENLAEEQFF.

Points on this clonotype: A much larger clone differs from this one at a single base, so this may be a read error. This chain joins TRBV7-8 and TRBJ2-1; D gene uncertain. The CDR3 runs 12 residues. Germline V lookup: CDR1 SGHVS, CDR2 FQNEAQ. Trimming cost V 5 bases and J 13 bases, with 15 bases left between them. The CDR3: CASSPTEETQFF. Written as DNA, the CDR3 is TGTGCCAGCAGCCCGACGGAAGAGACCCAGTTCTTC.